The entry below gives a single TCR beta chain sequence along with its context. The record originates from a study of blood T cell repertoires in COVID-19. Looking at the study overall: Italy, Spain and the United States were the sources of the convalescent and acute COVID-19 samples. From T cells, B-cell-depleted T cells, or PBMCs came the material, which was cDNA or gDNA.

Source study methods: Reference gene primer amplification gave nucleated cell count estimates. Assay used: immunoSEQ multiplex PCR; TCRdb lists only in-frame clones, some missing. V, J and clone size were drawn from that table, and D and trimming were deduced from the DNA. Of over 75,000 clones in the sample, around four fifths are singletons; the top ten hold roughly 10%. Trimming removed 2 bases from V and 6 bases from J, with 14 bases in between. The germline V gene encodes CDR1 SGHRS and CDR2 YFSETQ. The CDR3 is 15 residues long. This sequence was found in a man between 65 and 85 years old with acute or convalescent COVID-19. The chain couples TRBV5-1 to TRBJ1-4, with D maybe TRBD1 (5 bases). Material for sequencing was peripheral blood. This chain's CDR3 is CASSLTGVRDEKLFF. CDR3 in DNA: TGCGCCAGCAGCTTAACAGGCGTAAGGGATGAAAAACTGTTTTTT.